One and the same sample provided the 11 T cell receptor beta chains below, sequenced in a study of OX40 agonist ivuxolimab in advanced cancers. Assay: immunoSEQ multiplex PCR; the TCRdb copy retains only in-frame clones and omits some. The sample holds tens of thousands of clones, approximately 91% seen once. The source material was CD4+ or CD8+ T cells sorted from blood, sampled in a trial of the OX40 agonist ivuxolimab. All receptors come from an adult with an advanced solid tumor such as melanoma, head and neck, liver or kidney cancer.

Written as DNA, the CDR3 is TGTGCCAGCAGCCCAAGGGAGCTCGGACTCCTAACCGGGGAGCTGTTTTTT. Translating gives CASSPRELGLLTGELFF. The chain couples TRBV7-8 to TRBJ2-2, with TRBD2 as a possible D gene (5 bases). Trimming pared 5 bases from V and 5 bases from J, leaving 21 bases between. The CDR3 is made up of 17 amino acids. Per germline, CDR1 SGHVS and CDR2 FQNEAQ.

The chain uses TRBV5-4 and TRBJ2-2; 7 nucleotides match TRBD1. From germline, CDR1 is SGHNT and CDR2 YYREEE (reference sequence). V lost 0 bases to trimming and J lost 4 bases; unmatched junction nucleotides: 3. The CDR3 has 15 amino acids. The CDR3 region has the DNA TGTGCCAGCAGCTTGGAACAGGGGCTCACCGGGGAGCTGTTTTTT. Its translation is CASSLEQGLTGELFF.

The rearrangement joins TRBV28 to TRBJ2-5, with 7 bases fitting TRBD1. CDR3 size: 14 residues. Germline V CDR1 and CDR2: MDHEN, SYDVKM. Trimming removed 3 bases from V and 5 bases from J; junction bases left unmatched: 6. CDR3 bases: TGTGCCAGCAGTTTTCCGACAGGGTCCGAGACCCAGTACTTC. Translating it yields CASSFPTGSETQYF.

CDR3 protein: CASSYPKGADQPQHF. CDR3 nucleotides: TGTGCCAGCAGTTACCCGAAGGGGGCCGATCAGCCCCAGCATTTT. This chain links TRBV6-5 with TRBJ1-5; 7 bases fit TRBD1. After removal of 2 bases from V and 5 bases from J, the junction contained 6 bases not matched to a gene. The CDR3 runs to 15 residues. Germline V CDR1 and CDR2: MNHEY, SVGAGI.

V is TRBV7-3 and J is TRBJ2-2; a weak D match, TRBD1 (5 bases). The germline CDR1 and CDR2 sequences are SGHTA and FQGTGA. The CDR3 sequence is 14 residues long. Trimming stripped 4 bases from V and 0 bases from J, with 6 bases between. The CDR3 here is CASSSTANTGELFF. CDR3 DNA: TGTGCCAGCAGCTCGACAGCGAACACCGGGGAGCTGTTTTTT.

The chain employs TRBV18 and TRBJ1-5; 8 bases line up with TRBD1. Germline CDR1 reads KGHSH; CDR2 reads LQKENI. V shed 4 bases, J shed 1 base, and the junction held 6 bases outside the gene matches. CDR3 size: 16 residues. The CDR3 spells CASSRGTGVSNQPQHF. For the CDR3, the DNA is TGTGCCAGCTCACGTGGGACAGGAGTAAGCAATCAGCCCCAGCATTTT.

The chain carries TRBV7-9 and TRBJ2-1; TRBD2 agrees at 13 bases. V trimming: 11 bases; J trimming: 7 bases; junction bases outside the gene matches: 8. Germline CDR1 and CDR2: SEHNR and FQNEAQ (reference sequence). The CDR3 is 14 amino acids. This chain's CDR3 is CAGATSGRGNEQFF. The CDR3, as DNA: TGTGCCGGCGCTACTAGCGGGAGGGGAAATGAGCAGTTCTTC.

The gene calls are TRBV7-2 and TRBJ2-1; TRBD2 matches 7 bases. Germline V gene lookup returns CDR1 SGHTA and CDR2 FQGNSA. This CDR3 spans 15 amino acids. With 5 bases clipped from V and 5 bases from J, the junction kept 9 bases outside the gene matches. The CDR3 sequence: CASSAMGLPNNEQFF. The CDR3 region has the DNA TGTGCCAGCAGCGCCATGGGACTACCTAACAATGAGCAGTTCTTC. The complete variable domain, with remaining parts taken from reference TRBV7-2 and TRBJ2-1, reads GAGVSQSPSNKVTEKGKDVELRCDPISGHTALYWYRQSLGQGLEFLIYFQGNSAPDKSGLPSDRFSAERTGGSVSTLTIQRTQQEDSAVYLCASSAMGLPNNEQFFGPGTRLTVL.

The chain carries TRBV18 and TRBJ2-7; weak D call: TRBD1 (6 bases). The CDR3 contains 12 residues. Germline V gene sequence: CDR1 KGHSH, CDR2 LQKENI. The germline V and J ends were trimmed by 6 bases and 1 base, with 7 bases remaining between them. This chain's CDR3 is CASSGQSYEQYF. The CDR3 nucleotides read TGTGCCAGCTCCGGACAGTCCTACGAGCAGTACTTC.

This clone showed up just once. This rearrangement joins TRBV27 to TRBJ1-1; a weak D match, TRBD1 (5 bases). CDR1 is MNHEY and CDR2 is SMNVEV in the germline V gene (reference sequence). There are 16 residues in the CDR3. Trimming took off 5 bases at V and 1 base at J, with 17 bases between the two ends. The CDR3 reads CASSPLGYRRNTEAFF. The CDR3 bases are TGTGCCAGCAGTCCACTGGGGTACAGGCGGAACACTGAAGCTTTCTTT.

The CDR3 region has the DNA TGTGCCAGCAGTTTCGCACAGGCCCAGCCCCAGCATTTT. It codes for CASSFAQAQPQHF. The rearrangement joins TRBV6-5 to TRBJ1-5; D perhaps matches TRBD1 (5 bases). Germline-derived CDR1 and CDR2 are MNHEY and SVGAGI. The CDR3 loop spans 13 amino acids. V shed 4 bases and J shed 7 bases, with 11 bases lying between them.